This T cell receptor beta chain was obtained from a study of CD8 T cells in ankylosing spondylitis. Remarks on this clonotype: Its specificity is unknown.

General study results and limits: A number of the motif variants had already been described in reactive arthritis synovial fluid and blood.

The V gene's germline CDR1 is MNHEY and CDR2 SMNVEV (reference sequence). The CDR3 has 13 residues. V shed 5 bases and J shed 3 bases, with 11 bases lying between them. MiXCR, run by TCRdb on the 5' RACE reads, gives a single entry per CDR3 protein. The data contain roughly 150,000 distinct CDR3 sequences, just over 9.5% of them singletons. The sample taken for sequencing was blood, either unsorted or a sorted T cell fraction (not recorded which). This chain connects TRBV27 to TRBJ2-7, with a weak D call TRBD1 (6 bases). The clonotype comes from a female donor with ankylosing spondylitis or in good health (not recorded which). CDR3 amino acids: CASSTGPHYEQYF. The CDR3 nucleotides are TGTGCCAGCAGTACAGGGCCCCACTACGAGCAGTACTTC.